Given below is one T cell receptor beta chain in context. PCR employed 60 Vbeta and 13 Jbeta primers. Measured with immunoSEQ multiplex PCR; TCRdb has only the in-frame clones, and not every one. The sample shows approximately 100,000 clones, about two thirds of them seen only once. This CDR3 is 18 amino acids long. The V segment lost 0 bases and the J segment 5 bases; nucleotides outside the gene matches: 11. CDR1 is MNHNS and CDR2 is SASEGT in the germline V gene. This sample stems from a study of cytomegalovirus exposure and HLA in healthy donors. Material: PBMCs. This rearrangement joins TRBV6-1 to TRBJ2-7; 12 nucleotides match TRBD2. This receptor was obtained from a female donor in good health and CMV-seronegative. The CDR3 nucleotides read TGTGCCAGCAGTGAAGCCAGACTAGCGGGAGTATTATCAAACGAGCAGTACTTC. It codes for CASSEARLAGVLSNEQYF.